A single sample is the source of the 3 T cell receptor beta chains below, sequenced in a study of blood T cell repertoires in COVID-19. TCRdb keeps only in-frame clones here, not all; method: immunoSEQ multiplex PCR. The sample yields approximately 72,000 clones, 85% seen once. Sequencing input: peripheral blood. These receptors were obtained from a man aged 45-65 years with acute or convalescent COVID-19.

The rearrangement links TRBV11-2 to TRBJ1-2, with D tentatively TRBD1 (6 bases). The ends were cut back, 7 bases at V and 8 bases at J, with 23 bases in the middle. This CDR3 is built from 15 residues. Germline V gene data show CDR1 as SGHAT and CDR2 as FQNNGV. The CDR3 nucleotides read TGTGCCAGCACCTCCCGGGACATCGCGTCCGAAGGCTACACCTTC. Its translation is CASTSRDIASEGYTF.

This clone was recorded only once. The gene calls are TRBV6-1 and TRBJ1-2, with 8 bases matching TRBD1. This CDR3 is built from 15 residues. Germline V gene data show CDR1 as MNHNS and CDR2 as SASEGT. Germline trimming cut 3 bases from V and 0 bases from J; bases unmatched to any gene: 3. The CDR3: CASSEGTGANYGYTF. CDR3 coding DNA: TGTGCCAGCAGTGAGGGGACAGGAGCTAACTATGGCTACACCTTC.

This clone was counted between two and nine times. This chain joins TRBV11-3 and TRBJ2-3, with D uncertain. This CDR3 contains 13 residues. Germline CDR1 SGHNT, CDR2 YENEEA. Between the trimmed V and J ends, which lost 1 base and 2 bases, there was a span of 4 bases. The CDR3, as DNA: TGTGCCAGCAGCTTAGGCTACACAGATACGCAGTATTTT. Its protein product is CASSLGYTDTQYF.